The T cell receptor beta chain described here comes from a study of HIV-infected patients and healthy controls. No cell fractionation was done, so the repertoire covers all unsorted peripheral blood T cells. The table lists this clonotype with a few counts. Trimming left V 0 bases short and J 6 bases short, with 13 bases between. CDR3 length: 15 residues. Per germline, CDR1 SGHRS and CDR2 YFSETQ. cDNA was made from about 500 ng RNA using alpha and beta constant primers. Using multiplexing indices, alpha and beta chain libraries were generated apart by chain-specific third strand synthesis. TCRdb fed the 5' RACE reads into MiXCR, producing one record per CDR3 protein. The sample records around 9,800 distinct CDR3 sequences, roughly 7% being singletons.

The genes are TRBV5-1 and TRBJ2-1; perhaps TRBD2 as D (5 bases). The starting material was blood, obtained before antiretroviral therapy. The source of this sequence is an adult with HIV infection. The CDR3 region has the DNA TGCGCCAGCAGCTTGGAAGCCGGCGGGTTCAATGAGCAGTTCTTC. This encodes CASSLEAGGFNEQFF.